These 5 T cell receptor beta chains share one sample of origin, sequenced in a study of blood T cell repertoires in COVID-19. Method: immunoSEQ multiplex PCR; TCRdb's copy keeps in-frame clones and lacks some. This sample has 20,000 or so clones; about 85% occur once, and the top ten carry around 7.1%. Sequencing was performed on peripheral blood. These receptors were obtained from a human donor with active COVID-19. The donor label of this sample is uncertain.

This clone occurred once. This chain connects TRBV7-9 to TRBJ2-3, with 10 bases lining up with TRBD2. Germline V gives CDR1 SEHNR, CDR2 FQNEAQ (reference sequence). The CDR3 contains 15 residues. Trimming cost V 8 bases and J 2 bases; bases outside gene matches: 7. This chain's CDR3 is CASGLAGGFTDTQYF. DNA for the CDR3: TGTGCCAGCGGTTTAGCGGGAGGTTTCACAGATACGCAGTATTTT.

The gene calls are TRBV4-2 and TRBJ2-2; the match to TRBD2 covers 8 bases. The trim removed 1 base at V and 4 bases at J, leaving 2 bases unmatched. Germline V gene data show CDR1 as LGHNA and CDR2 as YNFKEQ. The CDR3 is 15 residues long. DNA of the CDR3: TGTGCCAGCAGCCAAGCCCTAGCGGGCACCGGGGAGCTGTTTTTT. Translated, it gives CASSQALAGTGELFF.

J is TRBJ2-7 and V is TRBV5-1; 8 bases are shared with TRBD2. J was trimmed by 0 bases and V by 0 bases; bases with no gene match: 2. CDR3 length equals 15 residues. Germline V gene sequence: CDR1 SGHRS, CDR2 YFSETQ. The DNA of the CDR3 is TGCGCCAGCAGCTTGGGTAGCGGGGACTCCTACGAGCAGTACTTC. Translated, it gives CASSLGSGDSYEQYF.

J is TRBJ2-1 and V is TRBV7-3; 10 bases agree with TRBD2. Looked up from germline, CDR1 is SGHTA and CDR2 is FQGTGA. This CDR3 has 15 residues. V shed 2 bases and J 6 bases; nucleotides not matched to a gene: 4. In DNA form, the CDR3 reads TGTGCCAGCAGCTTACAGCAGCGGGAGGGCAATGAGCAGTTCTTC. It encodes CASSLQQREGNEQFF.

This rearrangement joins TRBV9 to TRBJ2-1; D may be TRBD1 (5 bases). This CDR3 spans 16 amino acids. Germline CDR1 is SGDLS and CDR2 is YYNGEE. V was shortened by 2 bases and J by 5 bases, with 17 bases between the two germline ends. CDR3 loop: CASSVYNTTGDNEQFF. The DNA of the CDR3 is TGTGCCAGCAGCGTTTATAACACAACAGGAGACAATGAGCAGTTCTTC. Combining the CDR3 with reference TRBV9 and TRBJ2-1 gives the whole variable domain DSGVTQTPKHLITATGQRVTLRCSPRSGDLSVYWYQQSLDQGLQFLIQYYNGEERAKGNILERFSAQQFPDLHSELNLSSLELGDSALYFCASSVYNTTGDNEQFFGPGTRLTVL.